This entry concerns a single T cell receptor beta chain. Deletions cut 4 bases from V and 4 bases from J, with 13 bases between. From germline, CDR1 is SEHNR and CDR2 FQNEAQ (reference sequence). The CDR3 sequence is 14 residues long. This specimen belongs to a study of blood T cell repertoires in COVID-19. Turning to the study itself: Collection of acute and convalescent COVID-19 samples took place in the United States, Italy and Spain. Nucleic acid was either cDNA or gDNA, and it came from T cells, B-cell-depleted T cells, or PBMCs.

Original data processing: Amplification from reference gene primers served as the basis for estimated nucleated cell counts. The method was immunoSEQ multiplex PCR; TCRdb's version includes in-frame clones alone and lacks a portion of them. V and J calls and clone size come straight from that table; D and trimming were deduced from the DNA. The data show about 110,000 clones, more than 70% seen once. The clonotype originates from a man in his fifties or sixties with active or convalescent COVID-19. Sequenced input: peripheral blood. The rearrangement links TRBV7-9 to TRBJ1-2; possibly TRBD1 for D (5 bases). The CDR3 region is CASSSQGYGYGYTF. CDR3 coding DNA: TGTGCCAGCAGCTCCCAGGGTTACGGCTATGGCTACACCTTC. The variable domain in full, completed from reference TRBV7-9 and TRBJ1-2, reads DTGVSQNPRHKITKRGQNVTFRCDPISEHNRLYWYRQTLGQGPEFLTYFQNEAQLEKSRLLSDRFSAERPKGSFSTLEIQRTEQGDSAMYLCASSSQGYGYGYTFGSGTRLTVV.